Below are 27 T cell receptor beta chains sequenced from a single sample in a study of shared clonotypes between healthy human individuals. TCRdb keeps only in-frame clones here, not all; method: immunoSEQ multiplex PCR. Altogether about 2.4 million clones are present, more than 90% being singletons, with the ten largest covering more than 0.12%. Sample: naive CD4+ T cells sorted from blood. The sample's subset: CD45RA+ positively selected. These receptors all come from a man aged 18 to 35 in good health.

This clone has a single count. This sequence joins TRBV7-2 and TRBJ1-6; a possible D gene is TRBD1 (5 bases). V lost 2 bases and J lost 0, with 8 bases in between. This CDR3 comprises 16 residues. Per the germline V gene, CDR1 is SGHTA and CDR2 is FQGNSA. The CDR3 bases are TGTGCCAGCAGCTTATGGGGCATCTCCTATAATTCACCCCTCCACTTT. Translation gives CASSLWGISYNSPLHF.

The rearrangement joins TRBV13 to TRBJ1-2; perhaps TRBD1 as D (5 bases). In germline, CDR1 is PRHDT, CDR2 FYEKMQ (reference sequence). Trimming removed 4 bases at V and 4 bases at J, with 13 bases between. This CDR3 is 14 amino acids long. The CDR3 coding sequence is TGTGCCAGCAGCTCAAGACAGACTCTCTATGGCTACACCTTC. Encoded protein: CASSSRQTLYGYTF.

Turning to this clone: Other DNA sequences in this sample translate to the same CDR3. The chain joins TRBV2 to TRBJ1-1, with D tentatively TRBD1 (5 bases). The germline V gene encodes CDR1 SNHLY and CDR2 FYNNEI. The CDR3 is made up of 12 amino acids. Deletions cut 7 bases from V and 1 base from J, with 7 bases between. CDR3 loop: CASKGENTEAFF. DNA for the CDR3: TGTGCCAGCAAAGGGGAGAACACTGAAGCTTTCTTT.

The chain has TRBV4-1 and TRBJ2-6; TRBD1 might be the D (6 bases). Trimming took off 4 bases at V and 6 bases at J, with 13 bases between the two ends. The CDR3 is made up of 15 amino acids. CDR1 is MGHRA and CDR2 is YSYEKL in the germline V gene. The CDR3 region is CASSRTGKEANVLTF. CDR3 nucleotide sequence: TGCGCCAGCAGCCGTACAGGGAAGGAGGCCAACGTCCTGACTTTC.

V usage is TRBV7-2 and J usage is TRBJ2-5, with 11 bases lining up with TRBD2. Trimming took 5 bases from V and 5 from J; bases not matched to a gene: 10. Germline lookup yields CDR1 SGHTA and CDR2 FQGNSA. This CDR3 has 16 amino acids. This CDR3 is CASSARLAGGGETQYF. In nucleotides, the CDR3 is TGTGCCAGCAGCGCCAGGCTAGCGGGGGGAGGGGAGACCCAGTACTTC.

A remark on this clone: Other DNA sequences from this sample encode an identical CDR3 as well. This chain links TRBV18 with TRBJ1-5; TRBD1 matches at 9 bases. The germline V gene has CDR1 KGHSH and CDR2 LQKENI. The CDR3 is made up of 15 amino acids. After removal of 6 bases from V and 2 bases from J, the junction contained 5 bases not matched to a gene. The CDR3 coding sequence is TGTGCCAGCTCCCCGACAGGGGGTGGCAATCAGCCCCAGCATTTT. As protein: CASSPTGGGNQPQHF.

This chain uses TRBV28 with TRBJ1-2; D remains ambiguous. The germline V gene has CDR1 MDHEN and CDR2 SYDVKM. The CDR3 covers 12 residues. V gave up 4 bases and J gave up 1 base, with 4 bases separating them. CDR3 in DNA: TGTGCCAGCAGTTATAATAACTATGGCTACACCTTC. This codes for CASSYNNYGYTF.

The chain carries TRBV6-6 and TRBJ2-1; possibly TRBD2 for D (5 bases). Germline V gene data show CDR1 as MNHNY and CDR2 as SVGAGI (reference sequence). V was cut by 6 bases and J by 1 base, with 13 bases left in between. There are 15 residues in the CDR3. CDR3 protein: CASREGRISYNEQFF. In DNA, the CDR3 is TGTGCCAGCAGAGAGGGCCGGATTTCCTACAATGAGCAGTTCTTC.

The table lists this clone with a count of one. The chain links TRBV7-9 to TRBJ2-7; D gene uncertain. V was clipped by 5 bases and J by 5 bases, with 16 bases between them. Germline CDR1 is SEHNR and CDR2 is FQNEAQ (reference sequence). The CDR3 is 14 residues long. In nucleotides, the CDR3 is TGTGCCAGCAGCCCACCTCCCGGTCGCGACGAGCAGTACTTC. This gives the protein CASSPPPGRDEQYF.

In the case of this clone: This sample also contains other DNA sequences that code for the same CDR3. The V call is TRBV6-1, the J call TRBJ2-2, with D hard to call. Trimming shortened V by 4 bases and J by 0 bases, and 6 bases separated the two germline ends. This CDR3 contains 14 residues. Germline V CDR1 and CDR2: MNHNS, SASEGT. The CDR3 DNA sequence: TGTGCCAGCAGTGGTCAAGCGAACACCGGGGAGCTGTTTTTT. It codes for CASSGQANTGELFF.

The chain recombines TRBV12-2 with TRBJ2-1; the table's D call, TRBD2, was not checked against the DNA. TRBV12-2 is listed as a pseudogene. This CDR3 region has 18 residues. CDR3 amino acids: CASRLGLPRRGSYNEQFF. In nucleotides, the CDR3 is TGTGCAAGTCGCTTAGGGCTCCCCCGGCGGGGATCCTACAATGAGCAGTTCTTC.

V usage is TRBV2 and J usage is TRBJ1-5; no clear D. V was cut by 6 bases and J by 5 bases, with 8 bases left in between. Germline V gene data show CDR1 as SNHLY and CDR2 as FYNNEI. CDR3 length: 12 residues. The CDR3 sequence: CASRDQDQPQHF. CDR3 nucleotide sequence: TGTGCCAGCAGAGATCAGGATCAGCCCCAGCATTTT.

This chain uses TRBV7-2 with TRBJ1-2, with 7 bases lining up with TRBD1. Germline assignment: CDR1 SGHTA and CDR2 FQGNSA. The length of the CDR3 is 14 residues. J was trimmed by 0 bases and V by 3 bases; bases with no gene match: 1. This chain's CDR3 is CASSLDRTNYGYTF. CDR3 nucleotides: TGTGCCAGCAGCTTGGACAGGACTAACTATGGCTACACCTTC.

Comments on this clone: At one end the junction does not follow the germline gene, possibly because of a read error. The same CDR3 can be traced to other DNA sequences in this sample. The chain employs TRBV29-1 and TRBJ1-4, with TRBD1 as a possible D gene (5 bases). The CDR3 contains 14 residues. The germline CDR1 and CDR2 sequences are SQVTM and ANQGSEA. The CDR3 bases are TGCAGCGTTGGAGGGGACGCGTCTAATGAAAAGCTGTTTTTT. Amino acid sequence: CSVGGDASNEKLFF.

CDR3 sequence reads: CASSDLAGGGYTQYF. DNA of the CDR3: TGTGCCAGCAGCGATCTAGCGGGGGGGGGCTATACGCAGTATTTT. The V call is TRBV6-1, the J call TRBJ2-3, with TRBD2 matching over 12 bases. This CDR3 has 15 amino acids. V was pared by 6 bases and J by 7 bases, with 8 bases of the junction left unmatched. Germline V lookup: CDR1 MNHNS, CDR2 SASEGT.

The rearrangement joins TRBV6-1 to TRBJ1-6; weak D call: TRBD1 (5 bases). This CDR3 comprises 16 residues. Germline CDR1 and CDR2: MNHNS and SASEGT. Trimming took off 4 bases at V and 7 bases at J, with 17 bases between the two ends. The CDR3 loop is CASSGDEWARNSPLHF. The CDR3 DNA sequence: TGTGCCAGCAGTGGGGACGAATGGGCGCGGAATTCACCCCTCCACTTT.

This rearrangement joins TRBV5-1 to TRBJ2-7; 10 bases are shared with TRBD1. Germline-derived CDR1 and CDR2 are SGHRS and YFSETQ. V dropped 3 bases and J dropped 5; count of bases not matched to a gene: 14. The CDR3 has 17 residues. The CDR3 loop is CASSSGQGDYSSHEQYF. In DNA form, the CDR3 reads TGCGCCAGCAGCTCTGGACAGGGGGACTATTCTTCCCACGAGCAGTACTTC.

Worth noting for this clone: The same CDR3 is also encoded by other DNA sequences in this sample. The V and J genes are TRBV18 and TRBJ1-5; D gene unclear. Per the germline V gene, CDR1 is KGHSH and CDR2 is LQKENI. The CDR3 contains 14 residues. V was trimmed by 3 bases and J by 4 bases, leaving 10 bases between them. The CDR3 spells CASSPLTENQPQHF. DNA of the CDR3: TGTGCCAGCTCACCTTTAACGGAGAATCAGCCCCAGCATTTT.

This clone was seen only once. V gene TRBV6-5 combines with J gene TRBJ1-1, with D tentatively TRBD1 (6 bases). CDR1 and CDR2 (germline): MNHEY, SVGAGI. This CDR3 is built from 15 residues. V shed 6 bases and J shed 3 bases, with 17 bases lying between them. CDR3 residues: CASRGVQGFDTEAFF. As DNA, the CDR3 is TGTGCCAGCAGGGGCGTACAGGGATTTGACACTGAAGCTTTCTTT.

About this clone: Other DNA variants within this sample encode the same CDR3. The chain employs TRBV7-9 and TRBJ2-3; no firm D call. V dropped 6 bases and J dropped 4 bases, with 8 bases sitting between them. CDR3 length: 12 amino acids. Germline V gives CDR1 SEHNR, CDR2 FQNEAQ (reference sequence). The DNA of the CDR3 is TGTGCCAGCAGTCCTGGAGCAGATACGCAGTATTTT. Translating gives CASSPGADTQYF.

The V call is TRBV9, the J call TRBJ1-4; 7 nucleotides match TRBD1. CDR3 length: 15 residues. Trimming at V came to 4 bases and at J to 2 bases, leaving 5 bases not matched to a gene. The germline V gene has CDR1 SGDLS and CDR2 YYNGEE. CDR3 loop: CASSPRGQTNEKLFF. The CDR3 DNA reads as TGTGCCAGCAGCCCGAGGGGGCAGACTAATGAAAAACTGTTTTTT.

This sequence joins TRBV2 and TRBJ2-1, with D possibly being TRBD2 (6 bases). This CDR3 comprises 14 residues. Germline CDR1 and CDR2: SNHLY and FYNNEI. The V end was cut by 6 bases, the J end by 8 bases, with 17 bases between. The CDR3 here is CASRRDSSRDEQFF. In nucleotides, the CDR3 is TGTGCCAGCAGGCGGGACTCCTCCCGGGATGAGCAGTTCTTC.

CDR3 in DNA: TGTGCCAGCAGCTTAGCCGGACTAGCGGGAGGCCAAGAGACCCAGTACTTC. Its translation: CASSLAGLAGGQETQYF. The V gene is TRBV7-2, the J gene TRBJ2-5; 14 positions match TRBD2. The CDR3 contains 17 residues. After removal of 0 bases from V and 1 base from J, the junction contained 1 base not matched to a gene. The germline V gene has CDR1 SGHTA and CDR2 FQGNSA.

The count of this clone is one. V and J are TRBV18 and TRBJ1-1; TRBD1 might be the D (5 bases). The CDR3 extends over 15 amino acids. CDR1 KGHSH and CDR2 LQKENI come from the germline V gene. Trimming stripped 3 bases from V and 0 bases from J, with 11 bases between. CDR3 sequence reads: CASSPRGEVNTEAFF. CDR3 DNA sequence: TGTGCCAGCTCACCCCGGGGCGAAGTGAACACTGAAGCTTTCTTT. The whole variable domain, remainder taken from reference TRBV18 and TRBJ1-1, is NAGVMQNPRHLVRRRGQEARLRCSPMKGHSHVYWYRQLPEEGLKFMVYLQKENIIDESGMPKERFSAEFPKEGPSILRIQQVVRGDSAAYFCASSPRGEVNTEAFFGQGTRLTVV.

The J gene is TRBJ2-3, the V gene TRBV7-2; the D gene is possibly TRBD1 (6 bases). CDR3 length: 16 amino acids. Trimming took 4 bases from V and 3 from J, leaving 17 bases between them. Germline loops: CDR1 SGHTA, CDR2 FQGNSA. In DNA, the CDR3 is TGTGCCAGCAGCTCCCAAGGGGGACGAGGAACAGATACGCAGTATTTT. Translating gives CASSSQGGRGTDTQYF.

The chain couples TRBV19 to TRBJ1-1, with D possibly TRBD1 on 6 matching bases. Germline CDR1 and CDR2: LNHDA and SQIVND (reference sequence). The CDR3 totals 15 residues. Trimming cost V 3 bases and J 6 bases, with 17 bases left between them. The CDR3 coding sequence is TGTGCCAGTAGTATCCCCCAGAACGGGGGGCCTGAAGCTTTCTTT. Its protein is CASSIPQNGGPEAFF.

The table lists this clone with a count of one. Other nucleotide sequences in the sample specify the same CDR3. The rearrangement uses TRBV5-4 and TRBJ2-5, with D perhaps matching TRBD2 (6 bases). Germline loops: CDR1 SGHNT, CDR2 YYREEE (reference sequence). Trimming took 0 bases from V and 5 from J, leaving 8 bases between them. The CDR3 length is 13 residues. DNA of the CDR3: TGTGCCAGCAGCTTGGTTGGGGGGGAGACCCAGTACTTC. Its protein product is CASSLVGGETQYF.